These 27 T cell receptor beta chains share one sample of origin, sequenced in a study of beta chain features in type 1 diabetes. Of the isolated RNA, all was reverse transcribed, and so the sequenced material was expressed TCRB transcripts. Clones were sequenced by immunoSEQ multiplex PCR, and TCRdb holds only the in-frame ones, with some missing. The sample lists roughly 610,000 clones; 15% to 18% were seen once. Input material: naive CD4+ T cells from blood. The receptor source for this set is a young man in good health.

The chain recombines TRBV4-3 with TRBJ2-3; 7 nucleotides agree with TRBD1. CDR1 and CDR2 (germline): LGHNA, YSLEER. V lost 1 base and J lost 2; bases outside the gene matches: 6. The CDR3 is 16 residues long. The CDR3 is CASSQAGTATTDTQYF. The CDR3 nucleotides are TGCGCCAGCAGCCAAGCGGGGACAGCCACCACAGATACGCAGTATTTT.

This clone showed up just a few times. The chain uses TRBV30 and TRBJ1-2; D is uncertain. From germline, CDR1 is GTSNPN and CDR2 SVGIG (reference sequence). The CDR3 consists of 12 residues. V was cut by 4 bases and J by 8 bases, with 14 bases left in between. This CDR3 reads CAWTYDRRGYTF. As DNA, the CDR3 is TGTGCCTGGACGTATGACCGTCGAGGCTACACCTTC.

This clone came up a few times. The chain employs TRBV7-8 and TRBJ1-1; D ambiguous. Trimming removed 0 bases at V and 10 bases at J, with 12 bases between. The V gene's germline CDR1 is SGHVS and CDR2 FQNEAQ. The CDR3 loop spans 13 amino acids. In nucleotides, the CDR3 is TGTGCCAGCAGCTTAGCCCTCCTCGAGGGAGCTTTCTTT. Translation gives CASSLALLEGAFF.

This clone was observed a handful of times. This chain links TRBV10-3 with TRBJ2-2; 11 nucleotides line up with TRBD2. CDR3 length: 15 amino acids. Germline V gene data show CDR1 as ENHRY and CDR2 as SYGVKD. The V gene end was trimmed by 4 bases and the J gene end by 6 bases; junction bases not matched to a gene: 4. This chain's CDR3 is CAISALAGDSGELFF. CDR3 nucleotides: TGTGCCATCAGTGCACTAGCGGGGGATTCCGGGGAGCTGTTTTTT.

The chain links TRBV28 to TRBJ1-5; perhaps TRBD1 as D (6 bases). Germline V CDR1 and CDR2: MDHEN, SYDVKM. Trimming left V 4 bases short and J 2 bases short, with 12 bases between. CDR3 length equals 15 residues. For the CDR3, the DNA is TGTGCCAGCAGTTCCCCGGGGGGCGGCAATCAGCCCCAGCATTTT. Protein: CASSSPGGGNQPQHF.

This chain uses TRBV6-6 with TRBJ1-2; a possible D gene is TRBD1 (5 bases). Germline V gene sequence: CDR1 MNHNY, CDR2 SVGAGI (reference sequence). Deletions cut 6 bases from V and 3 bases from J, with 11 bases between. CDR3 size: 13 residues. The CDR3 here is CASSHGGDYGYTF. The CDR3 DNA reads TGTGCCAGCAGCCATGGAGGGGACTATGGCTACACCTTC.

This clone was seen a handful of times. The chain combines TRBV9 with TRBJ2-1, with 8 bases fitting TRBD2. The CDR3 consists of 16 residues. Germline V gene sequence: CDR1 SGDLS, CDR2 YYNGEE. V lost 3 bases, J lost 1 base, and 6 bases stayed unmatched. CDR3 in amino acids: CASSAGGGGSYNEQFF. The CDR3 bases are TGTGCCAGCAGCGCAGGAGGCGGGGGGTCCTACAATGAGCAGTTCTTC.

The J gene is TRBJ1-2, the V gene TRBV30; 8 nucleotides line up with TRBD1. The CDR3 runs to 18 residues. With V trimmed by 8 bases and J by 4 bases, 24 bases remained unmatched. Looked up from germline, CDR1 is GTSNPN and CDR2 is SVGIG (reference sequence). The CDR3 here is CAQRTTGQGVIPPYGYTF. The CDR3, as DNA: TGTGCCCAACGAACCACCGGACAGGGAGTGATACCCCCCTATGGCTACACCTTC. The variable domain in full, completed from reference TRBV30 and TRBJ1-2, reads SQTIHQWPATLVQPVGSPLSLECTVEGTSNPNLYWYRQAAGRGLQLLFYSVGIGQISSEVPQNLSASRPQDRQFILSSKKLLLSDSGFYLCAQRTTGQGVIPPYGYTFGSGTRLTVV.

The V and J genes are TRBV7-2 and TRBJ1-1; D unclear. Germline lookup yields CDR1 SGHTA and CDR2 FQGNSA. The CDR3 has 13 residues. The germline V and J ends were trimmed by 5 bases and 0 bases, with 7 bases remaining between them. The CDR3 DNA reads as TGTGCCAGCAGCCCATCACTGAACACTGAAGCTTTCTTT. Its translation is CASSPSLNTEAFF.

This CDR3 reads CASSERGRSTTNSPLHF. DNA of the CDR3: TGTGCCAGCAGCGAGAGAGGCCGATCTACTACTAATTCACCCCTCCACTTT. The J gene is TRBJ1-6, the V gene TRBV9; D unresolved. The CDR3 contains 17 residues. Germline-derived CDR1 and CDR2 are SGDLS and YYNGEE. The V end lost 3 bases, the J end lost 6 bases, and 19 bases lay between the germline ends.

There are a few counts of this clone. V gene TRBV7-2 combines with J gene TRBJ2-7, with unresolved D. V was trimmed by 5 bases and J by 4 bases, leaving 9 bases between them. The CDR3 covers 12 residues. Germline-derived CDR1 and CDR2 are SGHTA and FQGNSA. CDR3: CASSPENYEQYF. CDR3 in DNA: TGTGCCAGCAGCCCGGAGAATTACGAGCAGTACTTC.

The chain uses TRBV18 and TRBJ2-1; D is undetermined. Trimming shortened V by 6 bases and J by 6 bases, and 18 bases separated the two germline ends. CDR3 length: 15 amino acids. CDR1 is KGHSH, CDR2 LQKENI, per germline. The CDR3 sequence is CASSSESFKGNEQFF. The CDR3 DNA reads as TGTGCCAGCTCGTCCGAAAGCTTTAAGGGCAATGAGCAGTTCTTC.

The sample holds one count of this clone. The sample contains more than one DNA sequence encoding this CDR3. This chain connects TRBV4-2 to TRBJ1-1; 10 positions match TRBD1. CDR1 and CDR2 from the germline V gene are LGHNA and YNFKEQ. The CDR3 sequence is 15 residues long. The V gene end was trimmed by 1 base and the J gene end by 5 bases; junction bases not matched to a gene: 4. The CDR3 bases are TGTGCCAGCAGCCAAGGACAGGGGGCGCGAACTGAAGCTTTCTTT. Translation: CASSQGQGARTEAFF.

The V call is TRBV7-2, the J call TRBJ1-1; perhaps TRBD1 as D (5 bases). This CDR3 contains 14 residues. Germline CDR1 is SGHTA and CDR2 is FQGNSA. V lost 5 bases to trimming and J lost 8 bases, with 18 bases between them. CDR3 residues: CASSPYPGRSEAFF. The DNA for the CDR3 is TGTGCCAGCAGCCCGTATCCGGGGCGATCCGAAGCTTTCTTT.

The V and J genes are TRBV6-4 and TRBJ1-4, with D tentatively TRBD1 (6 bases). V shed 7 bases and J shed 6 bases, with 21 bases lying between them. Germline V gives CDR1 MRHNA, CDR2 SNTAGT. The CDR3 is 16 residues long. CDR3 DNA sequence: TGTGCCAGCACCTACTTAGGGGGGGCGCGGGATGAAAAACTGTTTTTT. It codes for CASTYLGGARDEKLFF.

This clone came up a few times. The chain uses TRBV29-1 and TRBJ2-6; D is possibly TRBD1 (6 bases). CDR3 length: 15 residues. The ends were cut back, 4 bases at V and 2 bases at J, with 12 bases in the middle. In germline, CDR1 is SQVTM, CDR2 ANQGSEA. The CDR3 loop is CSVVNNRAGANVLTF. The CDR3 DNA reads as TGCAGCGTTGTTAATAACAGGGCTGGGGCCAACGTCCTGACTTTC.

V usage is TRBV7-2 and J usage is TRBJ1-2; a weak D match, TRBD1 (6 bases). Looked up from germline, CDR1 is SGHTA and CDR2 is FQGNSA. The CDR3 has 13 residues. V was trimmed by 3 bases and J by 4 bases, leaving 9 bases between them. CDR3 residues: CASSFARGYGYTF. Written as DNA, the CDR3 is TGTGCCAGCAGCTTCGCCAGGGGCTATGGCTACACCTTC.

The V and J genes are TRBV29-1 and TRBJ2-7; perhaps TRBD2 as D (5 bases). V was trimmed by 4 bases and J by 4 bases, leaving 20 bases between them. The CDR3 runs 15 residues. The germline V gene encodes CDR1 SQVTM and CDR2 ANQGSEA. The CDR3 sequence: CSVGSLEGVGYEQYF. The CDR3 DNA is TGCAGCGTTGGGTCTTTAGAGGGCGTGGGGTACGAGCAGTACTTC.

This clone was recorded a few times. V and J are TRBV29-1 and TRBJ2-7, with 8 bases lining up with TRBD1. Losses at the gene ends were 7 bases for V and 5 bases for J; bases not matched to a gene: 7. Germline values: CDR1 SQVTM, CDR2 ANQGSEA. The CDR3 sequence is 12 residues long. CDR3 sequence: CSDRQGINEQYF. As DNA, the CDR3 is TGCAGCGACAGACAGGGGATAAACGAGCAGTACTTC.

J is TRBJ2-7 and V is TRBV6-5; tentatively, D is TRBD2 (5 bases). The CDR3 contains 15 residues. Per the germline V gene, CDR1 is MNHEY and CDR2 is SVGAGI. V shed 2 bases and J shed 2 bases, with 13 bases lying between them. The CDR3, as DNA: TGTGCCAGCAGTTACCCAGGACTCCACCCCTACGAGCAGTACTTC. Translation gives CASSYPGLHPYEQYF.

V and J are TRBV5-4 and TRBJ2-6, with D uncertain. The CDR3 length is 14 residues. Between the trimmed V and J ends, which lost 0 bases and 3 bases, there was a span of 4 bases. Germline-derived CDR1 and CDR2 are SGHNT and YYREEE (reference sequence). CDR3 loop: CASSLVFGANVLTF. DNA for the CDR3: TGTGCCAGCAGCTTGGTATTTGGGGCCAACGTCCTGACTTTC.

This clone was found a few times. The V call is TRBV7-2, the J call TRBJ1-5, with no clear D. From germline, CDR1 is SGHTA and CDR2 FQGNSA. The V end was cut by 5 bases, the J end by 6 bases, with 11 bases between. The CDR3 contains 13 residues. CDR3 residues: CASSPGRVQPQHF. In DNA, the CDR3 is TGTGCCAGCAGCCCGGGAAGGGTTCAGCCCCAGCATTTT.

This clone was seen once. The V and J genes are TRBV28 and TRBJ2-5; 9 bases match TRBD1. This CDR3 comprises 14 residues. Germline trimming cut 6 bases from V and 6 bases from J; bases unmatched to any gene: 8. Germline V CDR1 and CDR2: MDHEN, SYDVKM. The CDR3 here is CASRSQGAVKTQYF. In DNA form, the CDR3 reads TGTGCCAGCAGGTCACAGGGGGCTGTGAAGACCCAGTACTTC.

This clone was detected a few times. V usage is TRBV19 and J usage is TRBJ2-7, with 12 bases aligning to TRBD2. Germline trimming cut 6 bases from V and 4 bases from J; bases unmatched to any gene: 4. CDR3 size: 14 residues. The germline gives CDR1 LNHDA, CDR2 SQIVND (reference sequence). The CDR3: CASRRTSGIYEQYF. CDR3 in DNA: TGTGCCAGTAGGAGGACTAGCGGGATTTACGAGCAGTACTTC.

This clone was counted between two and nine times. One end of the junction fails to match germline, which may point to a read error. The V gene is TRBV27, the J gene TRBJ2-3, with D tentatively TRBD1 (5 bases). CDR3 size: 15 residues. Germline assignment: CDR1 MNHEY and CDR2 SMNVEV (reference sequence). The CDR3 DNA is TGTGCCAGCAGTTTAGAAGTCTGGGGCACGGATACGCAGTATTTT. Its protein is CASSLEVWGTDTQYF.

The chain employs TRBV18 and TRBJ2-7; no firm D call. Germline assignment: CDR1 KGHSH and CDR2 LQKENI. With 2 bases removed from V and 2 bases from J, the gap between germline ends came to 7 bases. The CDR3 spans 13 residues. In DNA, the CDR3 is TGTGCCAGCTCACCAGCTTCCGCCTACGAGCAGTACTTC. Translated: CASSPASAYEQYF.

This clone has just a few counts. The CDR3 spells CASSFGGVQNIQYF. The CDR3 coding sequence is TGTGCCAGCAGCTTCGGTGGGGTCCAAAACATTCAGTACTTC. This chain joins TRBV11-2 and TRBJ2-4, with D uncertain. The CDR3 is 14 amino acids. V lost 3 bases, J lost 5 bases, and 11 bases lay in between. Germline loops: CDR1 SGHAT, CDR2 FQNNGV.